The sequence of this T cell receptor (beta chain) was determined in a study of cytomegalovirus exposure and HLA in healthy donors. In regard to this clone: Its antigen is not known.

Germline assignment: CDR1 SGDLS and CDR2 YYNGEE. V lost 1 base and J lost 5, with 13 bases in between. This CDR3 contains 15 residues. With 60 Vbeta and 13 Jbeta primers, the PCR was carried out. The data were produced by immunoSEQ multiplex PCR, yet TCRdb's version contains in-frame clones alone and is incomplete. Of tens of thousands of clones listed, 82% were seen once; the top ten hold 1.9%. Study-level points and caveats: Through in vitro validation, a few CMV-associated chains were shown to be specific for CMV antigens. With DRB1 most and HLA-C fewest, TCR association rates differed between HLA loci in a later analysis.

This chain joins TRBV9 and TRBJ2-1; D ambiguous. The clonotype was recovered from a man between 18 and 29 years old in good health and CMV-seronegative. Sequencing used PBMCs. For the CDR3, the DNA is TGTGCCAGCAGCGTAAGGCTAGATTGGGACAATGAGCAGTTCTTC. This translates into CASSVRLDWDNEQFF.